These 20 T cell receptor beta chains share one sample of origin, sequenced in a study of cytotoxic CD8 clonotypes in ibrutinib-treated CLL. Generated by immunoSEQ multiplex PCR, the TCRdb table keeps only in-frame clones and is missing some. The sample has 30,000 or so clones, approximately 62% seen once. The input for sequencing was PBMCs, taken before ibrutinib treatment. These receptors all come from a human donor with chronic lymphocytic leukemia.

This sequence joins TRBV18 and TRBJ2-7; 8 nucleotides align to TRBD1. Germline loops: CDR1 KGHSH, CDR2 LQKENI. This CDR3 is 14 amino acids long. The V segment lost 3 bases and the J segment 5 bases; nucleotides outside the gene matches: 6. CDR3 bases: TGTGCCAGCTCACCCTTACCGGGACAGGACGAGCAGTACTTC. It codes for CASSPLPGQDEQYF. Full variable domain (missing parts from reference TRBV18 and TRBJ2-7): NAGVMQNPRHLVRRRGQEARLRCSPMKGHSHVYWYRQLPEEGLKFMVYLQKENIIDESGMPKERFSAEFPKEGPSILRIQQVVRGDSAAYFCASSPLPGQDEQYFGPGTRLTVT.

This chain uses TRBV2 with TRBJ1-5, with D maybe TRBD1 (6 bases). In germline, CDR1 is SNHLY, CDR2 FYNNEI. V lost 4 bases to trimming and J lost 3 bases, with 13 bases between them. The CDR3 loop spans 15 amino acids. The CDR3 spells CASSGEGVDNQPQHF. As DNA, the CDR3 is TGTGCCAGCAGTGGCGAGGGGGTTGACAATCAGCCCCAGCATTTT.

The chain links TRBV4-1 to TRBJ2-5, with D perhaps matching TRBD2 (5 bases). The V end was cut by 4 bases, the J end by 4 bases, with 13 bases between. CDR3 length: 14 residues. Germline loops: CDR1 MGHRA, CDR2 YSYEKL. CDR3 in amino acids: CASSPIPGIETQYF. In nucleotides, the CDR3 is TGCGCCAGCAGCCCCATCCCGGGGATAGAGACCCAGTACTTC.

The chain carries TRBV5-4 and TRBJ2-7; 7 bases align to TRBD2. V gave up 4 bases and J gave up 2 bases; unmatched junction bases: 3. Germline V gene lookup returns CDR1 SGHNT and CDR2 YYREEE (reference sequence). The CDR3 loop spans 13 amino acids. CDR3 sequence (DNA): TGTGCCAGCAGCACGGGGACTACCTACGAGCAGTACTTC. Its protein is CASSTGTTYEQYF.

This chain connects TRBV4-1 to TRBJ2-7; TRBD2 agrees at 10 bases. The CDR3 is 15 residues long. The V segment lost 4 bases and the J segment 6 bases; nucleotides outside the gene matches: 9. Germline V CDR1 and CDR2: MGHRA, YSYEKL. The CDR3 sequence: CASSLSLAGVSEQYF. For the CDR3, the DNA is TGCGCCAGCAGCCTGAGCCTAGCGGGAGTGAGCGAGCAGTACTTC.

This clone has only a few counts. The chain links TRBV7-6 to TRBJ1-1, with D uncertain. Germline CDR1 is SGHVS and CDR2 is FNYEAQ. The CDR3 runs 15 residues. V lost 1 base to trimming and J lost 1 base, with 10 bases between them. CDR3 sequence (DNA): TGTGCCAGCAGCTTAGAAGCGGGAAGGAACACTGAAGCTTTCTTT. Translating gives CASSLEAGRNTEAFF. The full variable domain, in which reference TRBV7-6 and TRBJ1-1 provide the parts outside the CDR3, is GAGVSQSPRYKVTKRGQDVALRCDPISGHVSLYWYRQALGQGPEFLTYFNYEAQQDKSGLPNDRFSAERPEGSISTLTIQRTEQRDSAMYRCASSLEAGRNTEAFFGQGTRLTVV.

The chain joins TRBV25-1 to TRBJ2-3; the D is unclear. This CDR3 contains 10 residues. V lost 7 bases and J 6 bases, leaving 5 bases between the germline ends. The V gene's germline CDR1 is MGHDK and CDR2 SYGVNS. The CDR3 loop is CASIGDTQYF. In DNA form, the CDR3 reads TGTGCCAGCATCGGGGATACGCAGTATTTT.

V is TRBV19 and J is TRBJ1-5; TRBD1 might be the D (6 bases). The V end was cut by 5 bases, the J end by 3 bases, with 8 bases between. There are 13 residues in the CDR3. The germline V gene encodes CDR1 LNHDA and CDR2 SQIVND (reference sequence). The CDR3 loop is CASSDRNNQPQHF. The CDR3 DNA reads as TGTGCCAGTAGTGACAGGAACAATCAGCCCCAGCATTTT.

The J gene is TRBJ1-2, the V gene TRBV18, with D perhaps matching TRBD1 (5 bases). The CDR3 is made up of 13 amino acids. Deletions cut 8 bases from V and 5 bases from J, with 15 bases between. CDR1 and CDR2 (germline): KGHSH, LQKENI. The CDR3 loop reads CASVRDGGYGYTF. The CDR3 nucleotides are TGTGCCAGCGTGAGGGACGGTGGGTATGGCTACACCTTC. Complete variable domain (other parts from reference TRBV18 and TRBJ1-2): NAGVMQNPRHLVRRRGQEARLRCSPMKGHSHVYWYRQLPEEGLKFMVYLQKENIIDESGMPKERFSAEFPKEGPSILRIQQVVRGDSAAYFCASVRDGGYGYTFGSGTRLTVV.

The gene calls are TRBV5-1 and TRBJ2-7, with D uncertain. This CDR3 is built from 12 residues. Germline V lookup: CDR1 SGHRS, CDR2 YFSETQ. The V gene lost 1 base and the J gene lost 2 bases, with 4 bases spanning the gap. In DNA form, the CDR3 reads TGCGCCAGCAGCTTGCCCACCTACGAGCAGTACTTC. Its protein is CASSLPTYEQYF.

The V call is TRBV5-1, the J call TRBJ2-7, with D possibly being TRBD2 (7 bases). Trimming took 4 bases from V and 5 from J, leaving 22 bases between them. The CDR3 length is 16 residues. CDR1 is SGHRS and CDR2 is YFSETQ in the germline V gene. The CDR3 reads CASSHELGGQIDEQYF. CDR3 DNA: TGCGCCAGCAGCCACGAGCTGGGGGGGCAGATCGACGAGCAGTACTTC.

The CDR3 is CASSQFVLANRWRKDTIYF. The CDR3 nucleotides read TGCGCCAGCAGCCAATTTGTCTTGGCCAACCGATGGAGAAAAGACACCATATATTTT. The V call is TRBV4-1, the J call TRBJ1-3; D remains unclear. V lost 2 bases, J lost 8 bases, and 28 bases lay in between. CDR1 and CDR2 from the germline V gene are MGHRA and YSYEKL. CDR3 size: 19 residues.

V gene TRBV29-1 combines with J gene TRBJ1-1; tentatively, D is TRBD1 (5 bases). The CDR3 covers 14 residues. The ends were cut back, 1 base at V and 4 bases at J, with 13 bases in the middle. Germline loops: CDR1 SQVTM, CDR2 ANQGSEA. CDR3 DNA sequence: TGCAGCGTTGAAGCCCGGGCGGGGGGCACTGAAGCTTTCTTT. Residues: CSVEARAGGTEAFF. Full variable domain (rest looked up from reference TRBV29-1 and TRBJ1-1): SAVISQKPSRDICQRGTSLTIQCQVDSQVTMMFWYRQQPGQSLTLIATANQGSEATYESGFVIDKFPISRPNLTFSTLTVSNMSPEDSSIYLCSVEARAGGTEAFFGQGTRLTVV.

This clone showed up just a few times. Other nucleotide sequences from this sample produce the same CDR3. The V and J genes are TRBV27 and TRBJ2-3, with 8 bases that match TRBD2. V was clipped by 2 bases and J by 1 base; unmatched bases: 2. From germline, CDR1 is MNHEY and CDR2 SMNVEV (reference sequence). This CDR3 has 15 residues. This chain's CDR3 is CASSLAGGGTDTQYF. Here the CDR3 DNA reads TGTGCCAGCAGTTTAGCGGGAGGCGGCACAGATACGCAGTATTTT.

A few counts support this clone. In the same sample, other DNA sequences code for this CDR3. The chain combines TRBV19 with TRBJ2-1, with 8 bases identical to TRBD2. Per the germline V gene, CDR1 is LNHDA and CDR2 is SQIVND (reference sequence). J lost 4 bases, V lost 5 bases, and 7 bases had no gene match. The CDR3 has 15 amino acids. CDR3 sequence reads: CASSRTSGSYNEQFF. Here the CDR3 DNA reads TGTGCCAGTAGTCGAACTAGCGGTAGTTACAATGAGCAGTTCTTC.

The chain joins TRBV12-2 to TRBJ1-6; TRBD1 is taken as the D call from the table, unchecked against the DNA. TRBV12-2 is designated a pseudogene. This CDR3 comprises 19 residues. The CDR3 DNA follows: TGTGCAAGTCGCTTAGCGACAGAACAGGGGAGCTCCTATAATTCACCCCTCCACTTT. Its translation is CASRLATEQGSSYNSPLHF.

The chain has TRBV10-2 and TRBJ1-5, with 9 bases aligning to TRBD1. Germline-derived CDR1 and CDR2 are WSHSY and SAAADI. Trimming at V came to 6 bases and at J to 3 bases, leaving 6 bases not matched to a gene. The CDR3 consists of 15 residues. CDR3 sequence reads: CASRSGTGLNQPQHF. DNA of the CDR3: TGCGCCAGCAGGTCCGGGACAGGGCTCAATCAGCCCCAGCATTTT.

This rearrangement joins TRBV6-6 to TRBJ1-2; weak D call: TRBD1 (6 bases). The germline V gene has CDR1 MNHNY and CDR2 SVGAGI (reference sequence). There are 14 residues in the CDR3. Between the trimmed V and J ends, which lost 5 bases and 4 bases, there was a span of 14 bases. In DNA form, the CDR3 reads TGTGCCAGCAGTCTCGACAGGAGCTCCTATGGCTACACCTTC. Protein: CASSLDRSSYGYTF.

The CDR3 reads CASSLYVNTEAFF. The CDR3, as DNA: TGTGCCAGCAGCTTATACGTGAACACTGAAGCTTTCTTT. The V call is TRBV7-2, the J call TRBJ1-1; D is unclear. There are 13 residues in the CDR3. Germline V gene lookup returns CDR1 SGHTA and CDR2 FQGNSA. Trimming left V 2 bases short and J 0 bases short, with 4 bases between. The complete variable domain, with remaining parts taken from reference TRBV7-2 and TRBJ1-1, reads GAGVSQSPSNKVTEKGKDVELRCDPISGHTALYWYRQSLGQGLEFLIYFQGNSAPDKSGLPSDRFSAERTGGSVSTLTIQRTQQEDSAVYLCASSLYVNTEAFFGQGTRLTVV.

The chain recombines TRBV6-1 with TRBJ2-3, with 8 positions matching TRBD2. The CDR3 is made up of 14 amino acids. CDR1 is MNHNS and CDR2 is SASEGT in the germline V gene. Trimming at V came to 4 bases and at J to 4 bases, leaving 4 bases not matched to a gene. For the CDR3, the DNA is TGTGCCAGCAGTGCGACTAGCGACCCAGATACGCAGTATTTT. It encodes CASSATSDPDTQYF.